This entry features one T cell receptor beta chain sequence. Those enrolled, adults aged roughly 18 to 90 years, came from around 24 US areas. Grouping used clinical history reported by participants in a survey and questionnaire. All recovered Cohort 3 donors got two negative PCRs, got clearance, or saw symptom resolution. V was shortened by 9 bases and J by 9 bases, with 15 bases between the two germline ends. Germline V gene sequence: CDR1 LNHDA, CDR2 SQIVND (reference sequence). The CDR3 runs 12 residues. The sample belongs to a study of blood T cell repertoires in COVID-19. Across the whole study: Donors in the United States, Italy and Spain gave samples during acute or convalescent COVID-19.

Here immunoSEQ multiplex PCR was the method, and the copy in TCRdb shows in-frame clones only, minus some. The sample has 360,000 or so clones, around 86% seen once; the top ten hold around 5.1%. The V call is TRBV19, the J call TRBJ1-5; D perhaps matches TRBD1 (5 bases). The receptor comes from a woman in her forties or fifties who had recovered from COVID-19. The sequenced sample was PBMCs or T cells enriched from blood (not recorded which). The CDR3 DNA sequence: TGTGCCAGCGCCGGCGGGGGGTGGCCCCAGCATTTT. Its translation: CASAGGGWPQHF.